This T cell receptor beta chain was obtained from a study of blood T cell repertoires in COVID-19. Overall study: The United States, Italy and Spain provided the acute and convalescent COVID-19 samples.

The J segment lost 10 bases and the V segment lost 4 bases, leaving 20 bases of the junction unmatched. The CDR3 is 17 amino acids. Per the germline V gene, CDR1 is SNHLY and CDR2 is FYNNEI. Method: immunoSEQ multiplex PCR; TCRdb's copy keeps in-frame clones and lacks some. The sample consists of some 88,000 clones, approximately 87% of them appearing once. This sequence originates from an older woman with acute or convalescent COVID-19. V and J are TRBV2 and TRBJ2-5; 8 nucleotides match TRBD2. The sample consisted of peripheral blood. DNA for the CDR3: TGTGCCAGCAGTGCAAACCCCGCCGGGACTAGAGGCGGAGGCCAGTACTTC. Amino acids: CASSANPAGTRGGGQYF.